The 12 T cell receptor beta chains below all came from one sample that was sequenced in a study of blood T cell repertoires in COVID-19 (TCRdb year 2020). Library preparation employed the immunoSEQ multiplex PCR assay. Entries here come from immuneACCESS through TCRdb and include only in-frame sequences with V and J called. Some clones fail to appear in such tables; in the studies checked, an unresolved V gene covers under half of the shortfall, and the cause of the remainder is unknown. This sample is represented by roughly 500,000 clones; around 87% of them were singletons. The ten largest clones represent 1.5% to 2% of the sample. Sequencing input: PBMCs or T cells enriched from blood (not recorded which). The receptors were sampled from a woman between 40 and 55 years old who had recovered from COVID-19.

The chain links TRBV3-1 (or the pseudogene TRBV3-2) to TRBJ1-2; no reliable D call. V was trimmed by 3 bases and J by 0 bases, leaving 8 bases between them. From germline, CDR1 is LGHDT and CDR2 YNNKEL (reference sequence). The CDR3 spans 14 residues. Here the CDR3 reads CASSHHRANYGYTF. CDR3 in DNA: TGTGCCAGCAGCCATCATCGAGCTAACTATGGCTACACCTTC.

V and J are TRBV25-1 and TRBJ2-6; D gene uncertain. Germline V gene lookup returns CDR1 MGHDK and CDR2 SYGVNS. The CDR3 extends over 12 amino acids. V was pared by 9 bases and J by 0 bases, with 3 bases between. CDR3 protein: CASYSGANVLTF. The CDR3, as DNA: TGTGCCAGTTACTCTGGGGCCAACGTCCTGACTTTC.

With respect to this clone: One end of the junction is discordant with germline, which a read error may explain. V usage is TRBV5-1 and J usage is TRBJ2-1; D gene unclear. Germline V lookup: CDR1 SGHRS, CDR2 YFSETQ. This CDR3 has 13 residues. CDR3 sequence reads: CASSLASDNEQFF. The CDR3 DNA sequence: TGCGCCAGCAGCTTGGCCTCCGACAATGAGCAGTTCTTC.

This rearrangement joins TRBV7-2 to TRBJ1-5; TRBD1 is a possible D gene (6 bases). The CDR3 covers 15 residues. CDR1 is SGHTA and CDR2 is FQGNSA in the germline V gene. The V end was cut by 5 bases, the J end by 0 bases, with 11 bases between. CDR3 DNA: TGTGCCAGCAGCATCGGACAGATTAGCAATCAGCCCCAGCATTTT. This codes for CASSIGQISNQPQHF.

V usage is TRBV5-1 and J usage is TRBJ1-1, with D possibly being TRBD1 (5 bases). V lost 5 bases and J 4 bases, leaving 15 bases between the germline ends. This CDR3 is 14 amino acids long. Germline values: CDR1 SGHRS, CDR2 YFSETQ. The DNA for the CDR3 is TGCGCCAGCAGACCATTGGGGCAGGCCACTGAAGCTTTCTTT. Protein: CASRPLGQATEAFF.

The CDR3 sequence: CASSPDPLKGARYYGYTF. The CDR3 bases are TGTGCCAGCTCACCAGACCCTCTTAAGGGGGCGCGGTACTATGGCTACACCTTC. The rearrangement links TRBV18 to TRBJ1-2, with 7 bases identical to TRBD1. The germline V gene encodes CDR1 KGHSH and CDR2 LQKENI. The CDR3 loop spans 18 amino acids. Trimming cost V 2 bases and J 3 bases; bases outside gene matches: 15. The full variable domain, rest sourced from reference TRBV18 and TRBJ1-2, is NAGVMQNPRHLVRRRGQEARLRCSPMKGHSHVYWYRQLPEEGLKFMVYLQKENIIDESGMPKERFSAEFPKEGPSILRIQQVVRGDSAAYFCASSPDPLKGARYYGYTFGSGTRLTVV.

The chain uses TRBV3-1 (or the pseudogene TRBV3-2) and TRBJ1-2, with a possible D match to TRBD1 (6 bases). The V end was cut by 2 bases, the J end by 3 bases, with 13 bases between. Per germline, CDR1 LGHDT and CDR2 YNNKEL (reference sequence). The CDR3 has 15 residues. DNA of the CDR3: TGTGCCAGCAGCCAACGGACAGCTGTATACTATGGCTACACCTTC. Protein sequence: CASSQRTAVYYGYTF.

The V call is TRBV27, the J call TRBJ1-6; 7 bases line up with TRBD1. The junction had 3 bases not matched to a gene; V was cut back by 4 bases and J by 9 bases. There are 13 residues in the CDR3. Looked up from germline, CDR1 is MNHEY and CDR2 is SMNVEV (reference sequence). CDR3 residues: CASSSTGASPLHF. In DNA, the CDR3 is TGTGCCAGCAGTTCTACAGGGGCTTCACCCCTCCACTTT.

The chain employs TRBV24-1 and TRBJ2-1; 12 nucleotides match TRBD2. Germline V gene lookup returns CDR1 KGHDR and CDR2 SFDVKD. V was pared by 5 bases and J by 5 bases, with 6 bases of the junction left unmatched. This CDR3 contains 16 residues. The CDR3 bases are TGTGCCACCAGTGCCTCGACTAGCGGGAGAGACAATGAGCAGTTCTTC. Its protein product is CATSASTSGRDNEQFF.

This clone was detected once. DNA of the CDR3: TGCGCCAGCAGCCATTTGGGGAGAAGACAGGTCTCCTACGAGCAGTACTTC. It encodes CASSHLGRRQVSYEQYF. The rearrangement joins TRBV4-1 to TRBJ2-7, with TRBD1 as a possible D gene (6 bases). The V and J ends lost 3 bases and 0 bases respectively, with 18 bases between them. CDR3 size: 17 residues. Germline assignment: CDR1 MGHRA and CDR2 YSYEKL.

The chain recombines TRBV14 with TRBJ2-1; 8 nucleotides agree with TRBD2. The CDR3 spans 15 residues. Germline lookup yields CDR1 SGHDN and CDR2 FVKESK. V was pared by 3 bases and J by 10 bases, with 11 bases of the junction left unmatched. For the CDR3, the DNA is TGTGCCAGCAGCCAGGTGGCGGGAGGCCCGTGGGAGCAGTTCTTC. Translated, it gives CASSQVAGGPWEQFF.

The table lists this clone with a few counts. The identical CDR3 is also encoded by other nucleotide sequences in the sample. The chain couples TRBV12-3 or TRBV12-4 to TRBJ2-7; 7 bases are a match to TRBD1. This CDR3 is 13 amino acids long. Trimming removed 6 bases from V and 0 bases from J; junction bases left unmatched: 2. The CDR3 reads CASRRDSSYEQYF. CDR3 nucleotide sequence: TGTGCCAGCAGAAGGGACAGCTCCTACGAGCAGTACTTC.